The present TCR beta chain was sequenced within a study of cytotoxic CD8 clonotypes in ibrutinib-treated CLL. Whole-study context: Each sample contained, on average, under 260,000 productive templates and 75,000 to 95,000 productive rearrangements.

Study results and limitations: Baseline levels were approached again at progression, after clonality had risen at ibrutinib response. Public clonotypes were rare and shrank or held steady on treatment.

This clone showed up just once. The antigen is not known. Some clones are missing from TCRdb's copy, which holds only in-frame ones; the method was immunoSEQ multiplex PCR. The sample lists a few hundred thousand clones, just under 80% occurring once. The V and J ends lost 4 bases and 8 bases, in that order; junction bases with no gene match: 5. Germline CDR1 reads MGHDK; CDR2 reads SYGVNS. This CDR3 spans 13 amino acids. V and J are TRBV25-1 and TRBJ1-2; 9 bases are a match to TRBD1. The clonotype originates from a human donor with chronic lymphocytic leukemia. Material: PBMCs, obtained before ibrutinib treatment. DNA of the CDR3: TGTGCCAGCAGTGGATGGGACAGGGACGGCTACACCTTC. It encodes CASSGWDRDGYTF.